These 26 T cell receptor beta chains were sequenced from one sample in a study of Graves' ophthalmopathy and Graves' hyperthyroidism. TCR beta CDR3 regions were amplified from RNA transcripts. First-round RT-PCR with HTBI primers preceded a second-round multiplex PCR. TCRdb used MiXCR to reprocess the multiplex PCR reads, holding one entry per CDR3 protein. Among around 470,000 distinct CDR3 sequences listed, about an eighth were seen once. The sequenced material came from blood. The source of these receptors is a woman aged 25 to 45 with Graves' ophthalmopathy.

The gene calls are TRBV3-1 and TRBJ2-7, with TRBD1 identical over 9 bases. The V and J ends lost 7 bases and 6 bases, in that order; junction bases with no gene match: 10. There are 14 residues in the CDR3. Germline V gene data show CDR1 as LGHDT and CDR2 as YNNKEL (reference sequence). The CDR3 DNA reads TGTGCCAGCAAAACCGGGACAGGGAGCGCCGAGCAGTACTTC. Translated, it gives CASKTGTGSAEQYF.

J is TRBJ1-1 and V is TRBV9; tentative D call: TRBD1 (5 bases). The germline gives CDR1 SGDLS, CDR2 YYNGEE. The length of the CDR3 is 14 residues. Trimming removed 6 bases from V and 1 base from J, with 13 bases in between. In nucleotides, the CDR3 is TGTGCCAGCACCCAGCGAGGGGAGAACACTGAAGCTTTCTTT. Protein: CASTQRGENTEAFF.

This clonotype was found many times. The chain couples TRBV16 to TRBJ1-5; a weak D match, TRBD1 (6 bases). This CDR3 spans 17 amino acids. Germline V gives CDR1 KGHSY, CDR2 FQNENV. Trimming removed 2 bases at V and 5 bases at J, with 19 bases between. The CDR3 sequence: CASSQHKRGGADQPQHF. CDR3 nucleotide sequence: TGTGCCAGCAGCCAACATAAACGTGGGGGGGCCGATCAGCCCCAGCATTTT.

The chain joins TRBV6-1 to TRBJ1-1, with D hard to call. The CDR3 has 11 amino acids. V shed 6 bases and J shed 7 bases, with 9 bases lying between them. Germline CDR1 and CDR2: MNHNS and SASEGT. The CDR3 region has the DNA TGTGCCAGCAGCCCGCACAGTGAAGCTTTCTTT. Amino acid sequence: CASSPHSEAFF.

In its sample, this clonotype was seen many times. The J gene is TRBJ2-7, the V gene TRBV20-1, with 9 bases identical to TRBD1. V lost 0 bases, J lost 8 bases, and 11 bases stayed unmatched. Per germline, CDR1 DFQATT and CDR2 SNEGSKA (reference sequence). This CDR3 spans 15 amino acids. The CDR3 sequence is CSARDERRDRVKQYF. The DNA of the CDR3 is TGCAGTGCTAGAGATGAGCGCCGGGACAGGGTCAAGCAGTACTTC.

This clonotype was recorded a few times. A read error may explain this, as a much larger clone is one base away. The CDR3 bases are TGTGCCTGGAGTCCACTCCCTTACTCGACGGTAAACGAGGAGTACTTC. It codes for CAWSPLPYSTVNEEYF. The V and J genes are TRBV30 and TRBJ2-7; D unclear. This CDR3 contains 16 residues. Germline V gene sequence: CDR1 GTSNPN, CDR2 SVGIG (reference sequence).

This clonotype occurred many times. The V and J genes are TRBV12-3 or TRBV12-4 and TRBJ1-1; 7 bases are shared with TRBD1. Losses at the gene ends were 8 bases for V and 7 bases for J; bases not matched to a gene: 4. There are 11 residues in the CDR3. CDR3: CASERTGEAFF. The DNA for the CDR3 is TGTGCCAGCGAACGGACAGGTGAAGCTTTCTTT.

V usage is TRBV11-2 and J usage is TRBJ2-7, with 7 bases fitting TRBD1. Trimming took 5 bases from V and 4 from J; bases not matched to a gene: 11. This CDR3 spans 15 amino acids. The germline V gene has CDR1 SGHAT and CDR2 FQNNGV. CDR3 nucleotide sequence: TGTGCCAGCAGCCTTCGACAGGGCCCCAATTACGAGCAGTACTTC. Its translation is CASSLRQGPNYEQYF.

This clonotype was observed a few times. This chain joins TRBV5-1 and TRBJ2-3, with D hard to call. Trimming removed 0 bases from V and 4 bases from J, with 6 bases in between. Germline V lookup: CDR1 SGHRS, CDR2 YFSETQ. The CDR3 totals 13 residues. The CDR3 DNA reads as TGCGCCAGCAGCTTGGGGGCCCCAGATACGCAGTATTTT. Its translation is CASSLGAPDTQYF.

This clonotype has ten or more counts. V usage is TRBV9 and J usage is TRBJ1-2; TRBD1 matches at 10 bases. The CDR3 totals 17 residues. The germline V gene has CDR1 SGDLS and CDR2 YYNGEE. V shed 4 bases, J shed 0 bases, and the junction held 9 bases outside the gene matches. CDR3: CASSPRDRGATNYGYTF. CDR3 sequence (DNA): TGTGCCAGCAGCCCCAGGGACAGGGGTGCGACTAACTATGGCTACACCTTC.

This clonotype was detected ten times or more. The chain has TRBV6-2 or TRBV6-3 and TRBJ2-4; unclear D gene. V was trimmed by 8 bases and J by 5 bases, leaving 16 bases between them. The CDR3 extends over 14 amino acids. The V gene's germline CDR1 is MNHEY and CDR2 SVGEGT. DNA of the CDR3: TGTGCCAGCTCCCTTCAACAATGGGAAAACATTCAGTACTTC. It yields the protein CASSLQQWENIQYF.

The table lists this clonotype with many counts. The V gene is TRBV11-1, the J gene TRBJ1-5, with no clear D. Germline CDR1 is SGHAT and CDR2 is FQDESV (reference sequence). V was shortened by 4 bases and J by 0 bases, with 16 bases between the two germline ends. CDR3 length: 17 amino acids. This CDR3 is CASSSTLGPYSNQPQHF. In DNA, the CDR3 is TGTGCCAGCAGCTCAACCTTAGGACCGTATAGCAATCAGCCCCAGCATTTT.

V gene TRBV6-1 combines with J gene TRBJ2-4, with D unresolved. The CDR3 sequence is 18 residues long. V shed 2 bases and J shed 3 bases, with 20 bases lying between them. Germline V gene lookup returns CDR1 MNHNS and CDR2 SASEGT. CDR3 sequence (DNA): TGTGCCAGCAGTGAACGGCGGAACTGGGGTATTTACAAAAACATTCAGTACTTC. As protein: CASSERRNWGIYKNIQYF.

This clonotype was found many times. This chain uses TRBV28 with TRBJ2-7; D is undetermined. The CDR3 length is 15 residues. Germline CDR1 MDHEN, CDR2 SYDVKM. Trimming took 5 bases from V and 0 from J, leaving 14 bases between them. The CDR3 nucleotides are TGTGCCAGCAGTGAGAGGAAAAGAGACTCCTACGAGCAGTACTTC. This translates into CASSERKRDSYEQYF.

This clonotype was recorded many times. V and J are TRBV2 and TRBJ2-7, with TRBD2 matching over 7 bases. CDR3 length: 14 residues. V lost 1 base, J lost 6 bases, and 6 bases stayed unmatched. The germline V gene encodes CDR1 SNHLY and CDR2 FYNNEI. The CDR3 sequence: CASSEGTRSREQYF. DNA of the CDR3: TGTGCCAGCAGTGAAGGGACTAGATCACGCGAGCAGTACTTC.

In its sample, this clonotype was seen many times. J is TRBJ2-7 and V is TRBV12-3 or TRBV12-4; D ambiguous. This CDR3 spans 15 amino acids. Trimming removed 4 bases at V and 4 bases at J, with 17 bases between. CDR3 DNA: TGTGCCAGCAGTTCGACTGCGAACTTTTTTTACGAGCAGTACTTC. The encoded protein is CASSSTANFFYEQYF.

There are many counts of this clonotype. The chain carries TRBV28 and TRBJ2-5, with TRBD1 identical over 7 bases. Trimming cost V 4 bases and J 4 bases; bases outside gene matches: 9. CDR1 and CDR2 (germline): MDHEN, SYDVKM. The CDR3 sequence is 15 residues long. CDR3 sequence: CASSSRRGQIETQYF. DNA for the CDR3: TGTGCCAGCAGTTCCCGTCGGGGACAGATAGAGACCCAGTACTTC.

This clonotype was observed a handful of times. This chain links TRBV18 with TRBJ1-2; D is possibly TRBD1 (6 bases). The CDR3 has 15 residues. Germline values: CDR1 KGHSH, CDR2 LQKENI. V shed 3 bases and J shed 2 bases, with 13 bases lying between them. CDR3 protein: CASSPSTGRNYGYTF. The CDR3, as DNA: TGTGCCAGCTCACCGTCGACAGGCCGAAACTATGGCTACACCTTC.

This clonotype was recorded many times. V gene TRBV7-8 combines with J gene TRBJ2-2; D is ambiguous. The CDR3 length is 14 residues. Trimming left V 3 bases short and J 3 bases short, with 8 bases between. Per the germline V gene, CDR1 is SGHVS and CDR2 is FQNEAQ. CDR3 in amino acids: CASSFWSDTGELFF. The DNA for the CDR3 is TGTGCCAGCAGCTTCTGGTCGGACACCGGGGAGCTGTTTTTT.

This clonotype was counted many times. The chain is built from TRBV12-3 or TRBV12-4 and TRBJ1-2, with 7 bases identical to TRBD1. The junction had 8 bases not matched to a gene; V was cut back by 6 bases and J by 4 bases. The CDR3 is 14 amino acids. The CDR3 is CASRDDRVVYGYTF. The CDR3 nucleotides read TGTGCCAGCAGGGATGACAGGGTCGTCTATGGCTACACCTTC.

This clonotype came up many times. The chain is built from TRBV5-1 and TRBJ1-2; 9 bases match TRBD1. The CDR3 length is 14 residues. In germline, CDR1 is SGHRS, CDR2 YFSETQ. The J segment lost 5 bases and the V segment lost 5 bases, leaving 7 bases of the junction unmatched. DNA of the CDR3: TGCGCCAGCAGAACGGACAGGGGAATATATGGCTACACCTTC. This codes for CASRTDRGIYGYTF.

This clonotype was counted many times. The chain links TRBV27 to TRBJ1-1; a weak D match, TRBD1 (5 bases). The ends were cut back, 3 bases at V and 11 bases at J, with 25 bases in the middle. CDR3 length equals 16 residues. Germline V gene data show CDR1 as MNHEY and CDR2 as SMNVEV (reference sequence). The CDR3 sequence: CASSLAGQYGPYSAFF. CDR3 coding DNA: TGTGCCAGCAGTTTGGCGGGGCAGTACGGGCCTTATTCGGCTTTCTTT.

This clonotype was counted at least ten times. An end of the junction differs from the germline gene, which may be a read error. This chain uses TRBV11-1 with TRBJ2-7, with 8 bases identical to TRBD1. CDR1 is SGHAT and CDR2 is FQDESV in the germline V gene (reference sequence). This CDR3 is built from 16 residues. CDR3 sequence reads: CASSSYRDRGSHEQYF. CDR3 DNA: TGTGCCAGCAGCTCCTACCGTGACAGGGGCTCCCACGAGCAGTACTTC.

This clonotype was counted at least ten times. The chain has TRBV2 and TRBJ1-2, with 11 bases identical to TRBD1. Germline V gene data show CDR1 as SNHLY and CDR2 as FYNNEI. This CDR3 is built from 16 residues. V lost 6 bases, J lost 5 bases, and 11 bases stayed unmatched. CDR3: CASRKDRGLQAYGYTF. The CDR3, as DNA: TGTGCCAGCAGAAAGGACAGGGGGCTCCAGGCATATGGCTACACCTTC. Together with reference TRBV2 and TRBJ1-2, the CDR3 gives the full variable domain: EPEVTQTPSHQVTQMGQEVILRCVPISNHLYFYWYRQILGQKVEFLVSFYNNEISEKSEIFDDQFSVERPDGSNFTLKIRSTKLEDSAMYFCASRKDRGLQAYGYTFGSGTRLTVV.

This clonotype was recorded many times. One junction end does not reproduce the germline sequence, and a read error may be involved. This chain uses TRBV6-2 or TRBV6-3 with TRBJ1-5; no reliable D call. CDR1 and CDR2 from the germline V gene are MNHEY and SVGEGT. The CDR3 extends over 14 amino acids. DNA of the CDR3: TGTGCCAGCAGTTACATTTATAGCAACCAGCCCCAGCATTTT. Protein product: CASSYIYSNQPQHF.

In its sample, this clonotype was seen many times. The genes are TRBV20-1 and TRBJ2-7; D perhaps matches TRBD2 (7 bases). Germline V gene data show CDR1 as DFQATT and CDR2 as SNEGSKA (reference sequence). Trimming removed 5 bases at V and 4 bases at J, with 18 bases between. CDR3 length: 14 residues. DNA of the CDR3: TGCAGTGCTGGGGAGGGGGGAGCCTCATACGAGCAGTACTTC. Amino acids: CSAGEGGASYEQYF.